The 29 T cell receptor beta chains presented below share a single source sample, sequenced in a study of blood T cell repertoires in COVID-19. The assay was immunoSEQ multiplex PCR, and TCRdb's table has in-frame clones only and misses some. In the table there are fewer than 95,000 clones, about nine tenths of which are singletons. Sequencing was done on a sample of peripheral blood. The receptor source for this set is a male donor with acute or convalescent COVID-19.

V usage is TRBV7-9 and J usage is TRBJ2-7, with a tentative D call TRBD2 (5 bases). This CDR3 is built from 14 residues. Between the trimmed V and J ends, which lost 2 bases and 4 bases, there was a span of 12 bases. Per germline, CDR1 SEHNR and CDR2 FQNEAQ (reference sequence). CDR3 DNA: TGTGCCAGCAGCTTATCGGACCGGGGATACGAGCAGTACTTC. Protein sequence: CASSLSDRGYEQYF.

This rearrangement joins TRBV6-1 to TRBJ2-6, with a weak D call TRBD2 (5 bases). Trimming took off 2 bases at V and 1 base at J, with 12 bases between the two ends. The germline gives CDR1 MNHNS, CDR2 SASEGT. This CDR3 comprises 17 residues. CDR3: CASSELGLQSGANVLTF. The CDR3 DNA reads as TGTGCCAGCAGTGAACTCGGACTCCAATCTGGGGCCAACGTCCTGACTTTC.

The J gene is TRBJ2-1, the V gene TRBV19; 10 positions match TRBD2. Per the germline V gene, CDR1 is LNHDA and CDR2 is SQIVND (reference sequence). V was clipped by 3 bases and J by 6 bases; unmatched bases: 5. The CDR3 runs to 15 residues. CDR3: CASSMLSGGVNEQFF. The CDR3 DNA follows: TGTGCCAGTAGTATGTTGAGCGGGGGGGTCAATGAGCAGTTCTTC.

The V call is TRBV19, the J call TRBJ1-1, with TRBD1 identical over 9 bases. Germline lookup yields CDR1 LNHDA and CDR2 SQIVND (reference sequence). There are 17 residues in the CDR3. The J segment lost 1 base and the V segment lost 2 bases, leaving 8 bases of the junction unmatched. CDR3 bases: TGTGCCAGTAGTATATTCCGGACAGGGGATCCGAACACTGAAGCTTTCTTT. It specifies CASSIFRTGDPNTEAFF.

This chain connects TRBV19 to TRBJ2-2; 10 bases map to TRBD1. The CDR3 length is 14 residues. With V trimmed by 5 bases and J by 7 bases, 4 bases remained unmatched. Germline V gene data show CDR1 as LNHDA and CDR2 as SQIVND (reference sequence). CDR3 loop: CASSDRGRSGELFF. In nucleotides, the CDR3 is TGTGCCAGTAGTGACAGGGGGCGAAGCGGGGAGCTGTTTTTT.

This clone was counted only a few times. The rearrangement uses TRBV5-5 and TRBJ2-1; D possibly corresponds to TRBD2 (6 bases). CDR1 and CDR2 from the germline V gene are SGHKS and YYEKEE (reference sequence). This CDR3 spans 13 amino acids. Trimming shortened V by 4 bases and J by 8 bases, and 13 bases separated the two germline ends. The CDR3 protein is CASSRRVSDEQFF. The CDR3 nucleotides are TGTGCCAGCAGCCGGAGGGTGTCCGATGAGCAGTTCTTC.

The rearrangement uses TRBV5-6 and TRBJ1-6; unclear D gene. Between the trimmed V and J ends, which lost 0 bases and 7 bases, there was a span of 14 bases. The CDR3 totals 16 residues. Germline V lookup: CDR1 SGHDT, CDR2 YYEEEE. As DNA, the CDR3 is TGTGCCAGCAGCTTGGGGCAGTCCCCTCAGAATTCACCCCTCCACTTT. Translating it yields CASSLGQSPQNSPLHF.

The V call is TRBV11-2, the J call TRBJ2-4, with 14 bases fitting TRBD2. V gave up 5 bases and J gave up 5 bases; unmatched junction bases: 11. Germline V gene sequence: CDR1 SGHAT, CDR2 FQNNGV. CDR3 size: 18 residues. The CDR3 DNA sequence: TGTGCCAGCAGCCGGGCCGGGACTAGCGGGGGACCTCAAAACATTCAGTACTTC. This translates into CASSRAGTSGGPQNIQYF.

CDR3 loop: CASSLAGGANEQFF. CDR3 nucleotides: TGTGCCAGCAGCCTGGCCGGGGGGGCCAATGAGCAGTTCTTC. V usage is TRBV5-4 and J usage is TRBJ2-1, with 8 bases matching TRBD2. V shed 4 bases, J shed 6 bases, and the junction held 6 bases outside the gene matches. Germline assignment: CDR1 SGHNT and CDR2 YYREEE (reference sequence). This CDR3 comprises 14 residues.

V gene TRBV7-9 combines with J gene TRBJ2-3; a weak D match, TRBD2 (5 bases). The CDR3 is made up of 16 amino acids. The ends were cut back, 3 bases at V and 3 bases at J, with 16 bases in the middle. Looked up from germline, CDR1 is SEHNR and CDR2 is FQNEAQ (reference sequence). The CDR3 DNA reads TGTGCCAGCAGCTTTGGGAGTGGTGTGGGGACAGATACGCAGTATTTT. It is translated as CASSFGSGVGTDTQYF.

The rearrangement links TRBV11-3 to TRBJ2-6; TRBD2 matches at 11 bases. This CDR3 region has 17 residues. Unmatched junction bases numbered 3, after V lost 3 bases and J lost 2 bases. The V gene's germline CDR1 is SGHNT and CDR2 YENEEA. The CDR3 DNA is TGTGCCAGCAGCTTTACTAGCGGGGGAGCTGGGGCCAACGTCCTGACTTTC. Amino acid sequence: CASSFTSGGAGANVLTF.

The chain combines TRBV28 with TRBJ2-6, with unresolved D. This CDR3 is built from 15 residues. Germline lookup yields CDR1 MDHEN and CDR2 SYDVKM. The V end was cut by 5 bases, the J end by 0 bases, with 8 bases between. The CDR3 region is CASSPHSSGANVLTF. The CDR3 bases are TGTGCCAGCAGTCCCCACAGCTCTGGGGCCAACGTCCTGACTTTC.

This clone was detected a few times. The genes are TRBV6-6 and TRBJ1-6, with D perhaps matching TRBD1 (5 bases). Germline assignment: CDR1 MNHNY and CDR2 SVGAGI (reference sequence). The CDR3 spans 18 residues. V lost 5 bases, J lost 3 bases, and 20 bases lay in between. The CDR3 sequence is CASSLTTQGGDYNSPLHF. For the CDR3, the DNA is TGTGCCAGCAGTCTTACGACCCAGGGAGGGGACTATAATTCACCCCTCCACTTT.

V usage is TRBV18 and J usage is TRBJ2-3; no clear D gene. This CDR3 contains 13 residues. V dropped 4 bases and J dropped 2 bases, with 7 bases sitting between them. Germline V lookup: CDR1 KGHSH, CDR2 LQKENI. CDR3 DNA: TGTGCCAGCTCACAAGGAGACACAGATACGCAGTATTTT. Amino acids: CASSQGDTDTQYF.

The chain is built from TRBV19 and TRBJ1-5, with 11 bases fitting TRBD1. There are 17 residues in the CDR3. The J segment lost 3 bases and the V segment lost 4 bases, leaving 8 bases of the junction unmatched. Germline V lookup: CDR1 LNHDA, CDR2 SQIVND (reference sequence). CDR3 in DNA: TGTGCCAGTAGTACCCCCCCGGACAGGGGGCCCAATCAGCCCCAGCATTTT. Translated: CASSTPPDRGPNQPQHF.

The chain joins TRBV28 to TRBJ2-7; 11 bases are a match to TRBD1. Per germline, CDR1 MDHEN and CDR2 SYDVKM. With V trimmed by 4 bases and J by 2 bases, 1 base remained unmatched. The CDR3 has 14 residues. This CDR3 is CASSSDRGPYEQYF. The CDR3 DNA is TGTGCCAGCAGTTCGGACAGGGGGCCCTACGAGCAGTACTTC.

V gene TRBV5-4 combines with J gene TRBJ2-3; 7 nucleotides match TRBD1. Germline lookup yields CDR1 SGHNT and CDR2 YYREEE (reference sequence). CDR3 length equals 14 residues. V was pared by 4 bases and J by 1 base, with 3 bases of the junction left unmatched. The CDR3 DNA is TGTGCCAGCAGCCGTGACAGGGGCACAGATACGCAGTATTTT. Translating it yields CASSRDRGTDTQYF.

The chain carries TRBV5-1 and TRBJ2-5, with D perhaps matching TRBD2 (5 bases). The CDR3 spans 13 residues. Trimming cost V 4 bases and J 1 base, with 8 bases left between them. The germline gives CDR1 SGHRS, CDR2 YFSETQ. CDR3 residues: CASSPEVQETQYF. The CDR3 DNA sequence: TGCGCCAGCAGCCCGGAGGTCCAAGAGACCCAGTACTTC. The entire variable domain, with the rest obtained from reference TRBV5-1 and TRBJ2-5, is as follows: KAGVTQTPRYLIKTRGQQVTLSCSPISGHRSVSWYQQTPGQGLQFLFEYFSETQRNKGNFPGRFSGRQFSNSRSEMNVSTLELGDSALYLCASSPEVQETQYFGPGTRLLVL.

CDR3 coding DNA: TGTGCCAGTAGTCCGGGCCGGAGGTCGAATGAGCAGTTCTTC. The encoded protein is CASSPGRRSNEQFF. The chain employs TRBV19 and TRBJ2-1; the D gene is possibly TRBD2 (5 bases). The germline V gene encodes CDR1 LNHDA and CDR2 SQIVND (reference sequence). This CDR3 spans 14 amino acids. Deletions cut 5 bases from V and 7 bases from J, with 15 bases between.

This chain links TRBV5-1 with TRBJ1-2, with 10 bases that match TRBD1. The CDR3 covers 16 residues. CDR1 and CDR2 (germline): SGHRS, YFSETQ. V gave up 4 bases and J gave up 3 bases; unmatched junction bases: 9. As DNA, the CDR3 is TGCGCCAGCAGCACGGGACAGGGGAGAATTCACTATGGCTACACCTTC. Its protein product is CASSTGQGRIHYGYTF.

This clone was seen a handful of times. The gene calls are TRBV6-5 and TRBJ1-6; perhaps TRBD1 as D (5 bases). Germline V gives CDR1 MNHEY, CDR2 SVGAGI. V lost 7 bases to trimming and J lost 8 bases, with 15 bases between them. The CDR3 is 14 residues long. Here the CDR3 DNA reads TGTGCCAGCAATCCAGGGTCGACGGATTCACCCCTCCACTTT. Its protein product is CASNPGSTDSPLHF.

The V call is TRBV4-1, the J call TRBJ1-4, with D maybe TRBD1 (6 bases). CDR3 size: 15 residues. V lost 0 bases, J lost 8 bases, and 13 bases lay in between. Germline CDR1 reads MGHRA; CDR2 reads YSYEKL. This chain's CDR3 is CASSQDGQGWEKLFF. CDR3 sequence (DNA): TGCGCCAGCAGCCAAGACGGCCAGGGGTGGGAAAAACTGTTTTTT.

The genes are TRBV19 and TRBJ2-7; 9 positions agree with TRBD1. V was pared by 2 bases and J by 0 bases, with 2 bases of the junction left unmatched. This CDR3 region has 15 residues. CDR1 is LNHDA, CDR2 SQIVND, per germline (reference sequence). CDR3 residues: CASSIRTGASYEQYF. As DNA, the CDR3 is TGTGCCAGTAGTATAAGGACAGGGGCCTCCTACGAGCAGTACTTC.

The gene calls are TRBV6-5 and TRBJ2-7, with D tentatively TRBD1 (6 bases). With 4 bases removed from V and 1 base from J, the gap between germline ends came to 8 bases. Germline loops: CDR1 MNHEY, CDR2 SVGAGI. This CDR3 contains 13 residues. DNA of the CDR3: TGTGCCAGCAGTTTTACAGGGTCCTACGAGCAGTACTTC. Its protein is CASSFTGSYEQYF.

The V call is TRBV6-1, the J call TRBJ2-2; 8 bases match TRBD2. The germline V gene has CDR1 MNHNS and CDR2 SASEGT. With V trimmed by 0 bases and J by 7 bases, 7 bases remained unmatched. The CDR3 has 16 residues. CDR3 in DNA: TGTGCCAGCAGTGAAGCGCATCGGGGGGGCGGCGGGGAGCTGTTTTTT. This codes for CASSEAHRGGGGELFF.

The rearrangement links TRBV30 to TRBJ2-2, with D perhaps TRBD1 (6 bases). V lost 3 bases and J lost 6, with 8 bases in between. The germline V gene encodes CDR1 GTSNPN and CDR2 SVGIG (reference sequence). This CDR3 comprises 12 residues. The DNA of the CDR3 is TGTGCCTGGAGACAGGGTGCCGGGGAGCTGTTTTTT. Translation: CAWRQGAGELFF. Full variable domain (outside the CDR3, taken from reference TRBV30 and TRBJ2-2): SQTIHQWPATLVQPVGSPLSLECTVEGTSNPNLYWYRQAAGRGLQLLFYSVGIGQISSEVPQNLSASRPQDRQFILSSKKLLLSDSGFYLCAWRQGAGELFFGEGSRLTVL.

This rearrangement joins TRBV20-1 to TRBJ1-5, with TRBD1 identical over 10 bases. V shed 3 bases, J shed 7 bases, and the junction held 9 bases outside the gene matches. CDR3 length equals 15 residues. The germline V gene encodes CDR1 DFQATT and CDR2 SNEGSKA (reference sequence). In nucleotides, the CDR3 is TGCAGTGCTAGTGGGGACAGGGGCGGAGAACAGCCCCAGCATTTT. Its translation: CSASGDRGGEQPQHF.

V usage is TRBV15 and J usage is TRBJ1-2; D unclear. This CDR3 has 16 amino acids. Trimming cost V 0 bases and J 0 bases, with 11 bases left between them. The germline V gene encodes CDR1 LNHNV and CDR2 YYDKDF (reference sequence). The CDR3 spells CATSRDSVASNYGYTF. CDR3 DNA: TGTGCCACCAGCAGAGATTCAGTGGCTTCTAACTATGGCTACACCTTC.

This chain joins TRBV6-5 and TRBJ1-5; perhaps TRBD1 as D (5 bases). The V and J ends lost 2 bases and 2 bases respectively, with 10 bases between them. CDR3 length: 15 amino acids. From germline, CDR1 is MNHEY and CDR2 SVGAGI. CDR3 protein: CASSYGGGRNQPQHF. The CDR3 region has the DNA TGTGCCAGCAGTTACGGGGGGGGTCGCAATCAGCCCCAGCATTTT.